There are many counts of the clone carrying this T cell receptor (beta chain). The TCR beta CDR3 regions underwent amplification using RNA transcripts as the source. HTBI primers were employed in a first-round RT-PCR of the TCR CDR3. TCRdb re-analysed the multiplex PCR reads in MiXCR, keeping a single row per CDR3 protein. The data contain hundreds of thousands of distinct CDR3 sequences, around 20% of them singletons. The data belong to a study of T cells in Graves' hyperthyroidism and ophthalmopathy. CDR1 is SGHTA, CDR2 FQGTGA, per germline. Losses at the gene ends were 3 bases for V and 6 bases for J; bases not matched to a gene: 9. The CDR3 is 16 residues long.

The chain joins TRBV7-3 to TRBJ2-3, with 10 positions matching TRBD2. The material sequenced was blood. This clonotype originated in a woman in her forties or fifties with Graves' hyperthyroidism that later progressed to Graves' ophthalmopathy. As DNA, the CDR3 is TGTGCCAGCAGCTTCCTAGCGGGGGCCCCTAGGGATACGCAGTATTTT. Encoded protein: CASSFLAGAPRDTQYF.